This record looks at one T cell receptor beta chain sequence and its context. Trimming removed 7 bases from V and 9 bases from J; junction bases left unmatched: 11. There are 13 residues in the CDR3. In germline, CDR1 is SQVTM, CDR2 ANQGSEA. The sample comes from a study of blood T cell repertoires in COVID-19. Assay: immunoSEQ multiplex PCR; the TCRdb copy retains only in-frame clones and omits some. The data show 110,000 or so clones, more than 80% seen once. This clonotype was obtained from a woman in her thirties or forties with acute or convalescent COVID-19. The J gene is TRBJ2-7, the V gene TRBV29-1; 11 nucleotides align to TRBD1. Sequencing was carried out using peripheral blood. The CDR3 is CSAWTGGAERQYF. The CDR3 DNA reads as TGCAGCGCCTGGACAGGGGGCGCGGAAAGGCAGTACTTC.